The T cell receptor beta chain under discussion was sequenced for a study of T cell repertoires in cytomegalovirus infection. With regard to this clonotype: Antigen unknown.

Whole-study findings and limits: Predominance within the ex vivo response was attributable to HLA-C-restricted CMV-specific TCR beta clonotypes.

TCRdb re-analysed the reads in MiXCR, keeping a single row per CDR3 protein. The profile covers some 270,000 distinct CDR3 sequences, with 20% to 25% appearing a single time and roughly 20% taken by the ten largest. V lost 5 bases to trimming and J lost 6 bases, with 14 bases between them. This CDR3 is built from 13 residues. Per the germline V gene, CDR1 is PRHDT and CDR2 is FYEKMQ (reference sequence). The receptor comes from a human donor in good health (CMV status not recorded). Some clones in this sample may be carry-over from other donors' samples. The sequences come from cultured PBMCs, collected from culture after CMV antigen stimulation. The chain combines TRBV13 with TRBJ2-7, with D possibly TRBD2 on 6 matching bases. CDR3 protein: CASSSAQGGEQYV. The CDR3 coding sequence is TGTGCCAGCAGCAGCGCTCAGGGAGGCGAGCAGTACGTC.